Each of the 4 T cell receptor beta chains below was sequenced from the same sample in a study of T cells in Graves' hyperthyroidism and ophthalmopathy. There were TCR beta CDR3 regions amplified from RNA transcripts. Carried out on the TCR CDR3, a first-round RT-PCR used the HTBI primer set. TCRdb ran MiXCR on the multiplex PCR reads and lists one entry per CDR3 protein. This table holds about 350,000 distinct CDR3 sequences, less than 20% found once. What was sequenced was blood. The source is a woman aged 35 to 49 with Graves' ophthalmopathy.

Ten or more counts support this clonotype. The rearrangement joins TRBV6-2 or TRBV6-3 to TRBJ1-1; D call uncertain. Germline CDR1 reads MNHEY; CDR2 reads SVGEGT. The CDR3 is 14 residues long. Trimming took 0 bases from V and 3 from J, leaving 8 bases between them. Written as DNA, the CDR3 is TGTGCCAGCAGTTACTCATCCAGGTACACTGAAGCTTTCTTT. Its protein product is CASSYSSRYTEAFF.

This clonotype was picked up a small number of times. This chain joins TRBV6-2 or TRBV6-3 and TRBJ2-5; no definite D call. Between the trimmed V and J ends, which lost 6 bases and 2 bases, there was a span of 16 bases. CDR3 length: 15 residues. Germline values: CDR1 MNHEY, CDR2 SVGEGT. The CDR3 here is CASSPLQSAQETQYF. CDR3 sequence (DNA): TGTGCCAGCAGCCCCCTACAGAGCGCTCAAGAGACCCAGTACTTC.

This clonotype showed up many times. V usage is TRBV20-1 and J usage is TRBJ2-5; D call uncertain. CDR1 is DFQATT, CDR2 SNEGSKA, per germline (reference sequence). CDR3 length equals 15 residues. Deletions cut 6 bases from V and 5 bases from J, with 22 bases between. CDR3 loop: CSAPSMASHGETQYF. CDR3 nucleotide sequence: TGCAGTGCCCCTAGTATGGCCTCCCATGGGGAGACCCAGTACTTC.

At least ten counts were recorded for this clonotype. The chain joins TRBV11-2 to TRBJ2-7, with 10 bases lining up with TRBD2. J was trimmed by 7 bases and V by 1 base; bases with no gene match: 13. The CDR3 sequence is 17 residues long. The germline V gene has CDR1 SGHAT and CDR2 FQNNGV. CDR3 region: CASSLVFGSSGRVEQYF. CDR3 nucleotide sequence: TGTGCCAGCAGCTTAGTCTTCGGGTCTAGCGGGAGAGTGGAGCAGTACTTC. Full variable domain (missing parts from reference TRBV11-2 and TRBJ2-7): EAGVAQSPRYKIIEKRQSVAFWCNPISGHATLYWYQQILGQGPKLLIQFQNNGVVDDSQLPKDRFSAERLKGVDSTLKIQPAKLEDSAVYLCASSLVFGSSGRVEQYFGPGTRLTVT.